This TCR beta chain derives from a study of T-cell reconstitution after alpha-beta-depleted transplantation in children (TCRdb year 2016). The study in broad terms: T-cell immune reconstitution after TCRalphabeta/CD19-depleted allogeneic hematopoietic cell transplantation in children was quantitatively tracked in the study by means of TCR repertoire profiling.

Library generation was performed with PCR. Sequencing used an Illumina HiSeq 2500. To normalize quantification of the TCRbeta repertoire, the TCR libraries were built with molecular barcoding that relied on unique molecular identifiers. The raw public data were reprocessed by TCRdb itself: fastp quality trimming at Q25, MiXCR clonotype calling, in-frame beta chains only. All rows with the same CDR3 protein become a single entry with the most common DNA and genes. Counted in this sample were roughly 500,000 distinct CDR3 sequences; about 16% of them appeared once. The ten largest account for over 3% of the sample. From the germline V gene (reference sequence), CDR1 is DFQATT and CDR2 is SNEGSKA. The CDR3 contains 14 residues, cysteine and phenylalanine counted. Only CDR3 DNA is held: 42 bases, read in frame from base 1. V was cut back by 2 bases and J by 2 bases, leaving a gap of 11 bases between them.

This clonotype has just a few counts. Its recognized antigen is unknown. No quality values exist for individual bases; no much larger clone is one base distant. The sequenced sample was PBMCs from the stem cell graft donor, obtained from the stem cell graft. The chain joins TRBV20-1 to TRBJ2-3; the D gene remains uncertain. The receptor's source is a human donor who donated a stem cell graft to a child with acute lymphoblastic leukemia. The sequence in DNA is TGCAGTGCTAGATGGGCCACAAACACAGATACGCAGTATTTT. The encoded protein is CSARWATNTDTQYF.